This TCR beta chain was identified during a study of a mutant IDH1 vaccine in newly diagnosed glioma. Trimming shortened V by 2 bases and J by 5 bases, and 10 bases separated the two germline ends. Germline loops: CDR1 SGHRS, CDR2 YFSETQ. The CDR3 is 14 residues long. TCRdb's copy holds only in-frame clones and misses some; the assay was immunoSEQ multiplex PCR. The sample records roughly 60,000 clones, 70% to 90% being singletons. Study results and limitations: Seemingly, pseudoprogression had no relation to changes in the top peripheral T cell clonotypes.

This clone was seen a few times. Its antigen is unidentified. The time point denotes: week 23, last vaccination. Each vaccine dose was 300 ug of mutant IDH1 20-mer peptide, with topical imiquimod. The TCR comes from a man aged 25-45 years with glioma. The rearrangement joins TRBV5-1 to TRBJ2-2; D might be TRBD2 (5 bases). The source was PBMCs, collected from a glioma patient whose treatment included an IDH1 peptide vaccine. The CDR3 region is CASSFRPGTGELFF. The CDR3 nucleotides are TGCGCCAGCAGCTTCCGACCGGGAACCGGGGAGCTGTTTTTT.